A single sample gave rise to the 9 T cell receptor beta chains below, sequenced in a study of tumor-infiltrating lymphocytes in primary liver carcinoma. The researchers obtained blood RNA from unsorted whole blood and also extracted germline DNA. The authors made TCR beta cDNA from 400 to 600 ng total RNA with a constant-region primer. Libraries for TCR beta were built through three nested multiplex PCR rounds, which together made up a slightly modified ARM-PCR procedure. The first two PCR rounds used TRBV1-TRBV30 primers with a Cbeta primer, roughly 10 cycles each. One entry per CDR3 protein results from TCRdb running MiXCR on the multiplex PCR reads. The table lists about 200,000 distinct CDR3 sequences, about 65% of them singletons. The sequenced material came from peripheral blood. The receptors shown here come from a woman aged 60 to 75 with primary liver carcinoma and hepatitis B virus infection.

About this clonotype: Possible read error: a much larger clone is one base away. The CDR3 ends on some other residue instead of the conserved phenylalanine or tryptophan, so this is likely a read error. The chain joins TRBV4-2 to TRBJ2-5, with D tentatively TRBD2 (6 bases). Trimming pared 3 bases from V and 5 bases from J, leaving 13 bases between. The CDR3 totals 14 residues. Germline CDR1 reads LGHNA; CDR2 reads YNFKEQ. The CDR3 loop is CASSHGGVRETQYL. DNA of the CDR3: TGTGCCAGCAGCCACGGCGGGGTGCGGGAGACCCAGTACCTC.

To note about this clonotype: A junction boundary mismatches the germline segment, possibly from a read error. V and J are TRBV11-2 and TRBJ2-3; D may be TRBD1 or TRBD2 (6 bases each). This CDR3 spans 16 amino acids. Per the germline V gene, CDR1 is SGHAT and CDR2 is FQNNGV. The CDR3 bases are TGTGCCAGCAGATTACTGCCTAAGGGGGGAACAGATACGCAGTATTTC. Amino acid sequence: CASRLLPKGGTDTQYF.

This clonotype was counted ten times or more. J is TRBJ1-2 and V is TRBV6-1; the match to TRBD1 covers 9 bases. V lost 5 bases to trimming and J lost 7 bases; unmatched junction nucleotides: 5. The germline V gene has CDR1 MNHNS and CDR2 SASEGT. The CDR3 extends over 13 amino acids. CDR3 sequence: CASSTGGEGGYTF. As DNA, the CDR3 is TGTGCCAGCAGTACAGGGGGCGAGGGTGGCTACACCTTC.

This chain connects TRBV6-1 to TRBJ1-5; the D is unclear. In germline, CDR1 is MNHNS, CDR2 SASEGT. The CDR3 consists of 13 residues. CDR3 coding DNA: TGTGTTAGCAGTGAAGTACAGAATCAGCCCCAGCATTTT. It encodes CVSSEVQNQPQHF.

This clonotype has at least ten counts. The chain has TRBV29-1 and TRBJ2-2; D may be TRBD1 or TRBD2 (5 bases each). CDR1 and CDR2 from the germline V gene are SQVTM and ANQGSEA. Trimming cost V 6 bases and J 4 bases, with 15 bases left between them. The length of the CDR3 is 14 residues. The CDR3 DNA follows: TGCAGCGTCCTCGGTCCGGGACCCACCGGGGAGCTGTTTTTT. Translating gives CSVLGPGPTGELFF.

Comment on this clonotype: It is likely a read error, because the conserved phenylalanine at the end of the CDR3 is missing. The rearrangement links TRBV6-5 to TRBJ2-7; no reliable D call. Germline V gene sequence: CDR1 MNHEY, CDR2 SVGAGI. This CDR3 has 14 residues. V dropped 5 bases and J dropped 3 bases, with 14 bases sitting between them. As DNA, the CDR3 is TGTGCCAGCAGTCCCGGGCGGTACGGCTACGAGCAGTACTTA. Residues: CASSPGRYGYEQYL.

Worth noting for this clonotype: This may come from a read error, since a much larger clone is one base off. The chain recombines TRBV10-3 with TRBJ1-5, with TRBD1 matching 9 bases. Germline values: CDR1 ENHRY, CDR2 SYGVKD. This CDR3 has 15 residues. The J segment lost 5 bases and the V segment lost 4 bases, leaving 6 bases of the junction unmatched. Written as DNA, the CDR3 is TGTGCCATCAGTGCGGGACAGGGTGTTTATCAGCCCCAGCATTTT. Its protein product is CAISAGQGVYQPQHF.

This clonotype occurred a few times. The chain has TRBV11-2 and TRBJ2-5; D remains unclear. The CDR3 runs 11 residues. CDR1 is SGHAT and CDR2 is FQNNGV in the germline V gene. The V and J ends lost 8 bases and 9 bases respectively, with 13 bases between them. The CDR3 protein is CASGALSAQYF. Here the CDR3 DNA reads TGTGCCAGCGGCGCCCTCTCGGCCCAGTACTTC.

Details on this clonotype: One junction end does not reproduce the germline sequence, and a read error may be involved. The chain recombines TRBV10-2 with TRBJ2-2; TRBD2 is a possible D gene (5 bases). Germline loops: CDR1 WSHSY, CDR2 SAAADI. This CDR3 is 16 amino acids long. In DNA form, the CDR3 reads TGCGCCAGCAGTGAGGGTTCCAGCGGTGGAACCGGGGAGCCGTTTTTT. It is translated as CASSEGSSGGTGEPFF.